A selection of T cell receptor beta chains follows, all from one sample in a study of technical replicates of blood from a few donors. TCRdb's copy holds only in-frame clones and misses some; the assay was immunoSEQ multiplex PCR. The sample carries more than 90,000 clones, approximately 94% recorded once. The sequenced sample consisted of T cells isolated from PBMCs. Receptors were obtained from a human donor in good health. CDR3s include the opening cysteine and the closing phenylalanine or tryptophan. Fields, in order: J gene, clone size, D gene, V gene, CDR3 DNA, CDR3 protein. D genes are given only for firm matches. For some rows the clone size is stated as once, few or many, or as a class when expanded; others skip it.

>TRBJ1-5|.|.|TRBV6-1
TGTGCCAGCAGTGACGGTCAGCCCCAGCATTTT
CASSDGQPQHF
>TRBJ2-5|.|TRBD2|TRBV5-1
TGCGCCAGCAGCTTGGCCTCGAGGACTAGCCACGAGACCCAGTACTTC
CASSLASRTSHETQYF
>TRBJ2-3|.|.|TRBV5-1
TGCGCCAGCAGCGCAAGTTATAGCGGACCTGGCACAGATACGCAGTATTTT
CASSASYSGPGTDTQYF
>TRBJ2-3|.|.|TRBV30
TGTGCCTGGAGTGTAGGTTTAGCGCAGGCAGATACGCAGTATTTT
CAWSVGLAQADTQYF
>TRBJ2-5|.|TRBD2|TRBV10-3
TGTGCCATCAGAGGGTTTAGCGGGAATCGGCAGCAGTACTTC
CAIRGFSGNRQQYF
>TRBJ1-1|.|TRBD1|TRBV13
TGTGCCAGCAGCTTAGTATTGACAGGGGGTCGCCCTGAAGCTTTCTTT
CASSLVLTGGRPEAFF
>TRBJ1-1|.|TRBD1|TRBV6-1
TGTGCCAGCAGTCGGATGGGACAGGGTAACACTGAAGCTTTCTTT
CASSRMGQGNTEAFF
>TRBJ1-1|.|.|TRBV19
TGTGCCAGTAGTATACTCGGGGTGGGGAACACTGAAGCTTTCTTT
CASSILGVGNTEAFF
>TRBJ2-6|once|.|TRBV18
TGTGCCAGCTCAACGAAACGACAGGAATACTCTGGGGCCAACGTCCTGACTTTC
CASSTKRQEYSGANVLTF
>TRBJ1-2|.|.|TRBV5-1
TGCGCCAGCACCACATCCCTTTACAGTAACTATGGCTACACCTTC
CASTTSLYSNYGYTF
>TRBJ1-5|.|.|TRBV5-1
TGCGCCAGCAGCTTATGGGGGGGCGATAATCAGCCCCAGCATTTT
CASSLWGGDNQPQHF
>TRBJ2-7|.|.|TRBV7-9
TGTGCCAGCAGCCCCCAGGCTTCCTACGAGCAGTACTTC
CASSPQASYEQYF
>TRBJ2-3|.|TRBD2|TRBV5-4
TGTGCCAGCAGAGTTTTGGGGACTAGCGGAACAGATACGCAGTATTTT
CASRVLGTSGTDTQYF
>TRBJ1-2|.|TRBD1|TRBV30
TGTGCCTGGAGACTCGTAAAGGGGGCAAGCAACTTTAACTATGGCTACACCTTC
CAWRLVKGASNFNYGYTF
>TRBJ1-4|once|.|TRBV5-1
TGCGCCAGCAGAGTGAACAGCGGGGAAAAACTGTTTTTT
CASRVNSGEKLFF
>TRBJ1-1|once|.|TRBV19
TGTGCCAGTATCAGCTCAAGGGGCAGGGGTGACACTGAAGCTTTCTTT
CASISSRGRGDTEAFF
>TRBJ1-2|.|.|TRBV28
TGTGCCAGCAGCAATATTAAGGGGCCACTATCCTATGGCTACACCTTC
CASSNIKGPLSYGYTF
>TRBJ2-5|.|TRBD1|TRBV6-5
TGTGCCAGCAGTTATGGGACAGGGGTGGAGACCCAGTACTTC
CASSYGTGVETQYF
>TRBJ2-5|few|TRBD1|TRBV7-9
TGTGCCAGCAGCTCAGACCTGGACAGGGTACAGACCCAGTACTTC
CASSSDLDRVQTQYF
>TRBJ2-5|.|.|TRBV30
TGTGCCTGGAGTACAGGTCCAGAGACCCAGTACTTC
CAWSTGPETQYF
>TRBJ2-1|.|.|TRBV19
TGTGCCAGTACCCCAGGGTTGAATGTAAATGAGCAGTTCTTC
CASTPGLNVNEQFF
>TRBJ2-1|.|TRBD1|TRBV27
TGTGCCAGCAGTAAGGGACAGCTTTACAATGAGCAGTTCTTC
CASSKGQLYNEQFF
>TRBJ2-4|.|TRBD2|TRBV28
TGTGCCAGCAGTTTTCGGGGGGGGAGAGTCCTAGCCAAAAACATTCAGTACTTC
CASSFRGGRVLAKNIQYF
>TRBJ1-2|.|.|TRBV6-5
TGTGCCAGCAGGCAGGAGGACGGCTACACCTTC
CASRQEDGYTF
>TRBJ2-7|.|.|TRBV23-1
TGCGCCAGCAGTCACCAAACTGTAGCGGTGGCTAGCTCCTACGAGCAGTACTTC
CASSHQTVAVASSYEQYF
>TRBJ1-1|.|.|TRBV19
TGTGCCAGTAGTATCGGGGGGGCCACTGAAGCTTTCTTT
CASSIGGATEAFF
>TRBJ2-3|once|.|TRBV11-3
TGTGCCAGCAGCTTAGCACAGGGAGGGGCAGATACGCAGTATTTT
CASSLAQGGADTQYF
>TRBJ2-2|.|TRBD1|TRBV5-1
TGCGCCAGTAGGGACAGTCCCCGACGGGCCGGGGAGCTGTTTTTT
CASRDSPRRAGELFF
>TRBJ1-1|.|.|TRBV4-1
TGCGCCAGCAGCCAGTGGGACTCCCTGGCTGTTGAAGCTTTCTTT
CASSQWDSLAVEAFF
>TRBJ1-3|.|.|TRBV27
TGTGCAGCGAGAGATGGAAACACCATATATTTT
CAARDGNTIYF
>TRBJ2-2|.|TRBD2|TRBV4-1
TGCGCCAGCAGCCCTAGCGGGGGCCACACCGGGGAGCTGTTTTTT
CASSPSGGHTGELFF
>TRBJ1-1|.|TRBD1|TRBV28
TGTGCCAGCAGTTCCCTGACAGGGCCCCAGCGGGACACTGAAGCTTTCTTT
CASSSLTGPQRDTEAFF
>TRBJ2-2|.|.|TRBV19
TGTGCCAGTAGTATAGGGCCACAGCAGAACACCGGGGAGCTGTTTTTT
CASSIGPQQNTGELFF
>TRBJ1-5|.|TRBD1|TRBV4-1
TGCGCCAGCAGCCAAGACCCACAGGGGGTAAGTTTTAATCAGCCCCAGCATTTT
CASSQDPQGVSFNQPQHF
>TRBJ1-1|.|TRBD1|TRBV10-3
TGTGCCATCAGTCATAACCGACAGGGTGACACTGAAGCTTTCTTT
CAISHNRQGDTEAFF
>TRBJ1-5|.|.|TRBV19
TGTGCCAGTAGTATGATTCCCGGGACATTGGGACAGCCCCAGCATTTT
CASSMIPGTLGQPQHF
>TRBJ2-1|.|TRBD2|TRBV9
TGTGCCAGCAGCGTCTTAGCGGGGGGCTACAATGAGCAGTTCTTC
CASSVLAGGYNEQFF
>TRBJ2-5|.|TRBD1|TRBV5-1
TGCGCCAGCAGCTTGGCCTTTTCTACAGGGGGAGAGACCCAGTACTTC
CASSLAFSTGGETQYF
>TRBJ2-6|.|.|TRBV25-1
TGTGCCAGCAACGGGGGGACAGGAAAGTTCTCTGGGGCCAACGTCCTGACTTTC
CASNGGTGKFSGANVLTF
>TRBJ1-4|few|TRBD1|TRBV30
TGTGCCTGGAGTGCGGGACAGGAAAGAAAACTGTTTTTT
CAWSAGQERKLFF
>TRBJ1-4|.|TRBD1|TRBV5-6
TGTGCCAGCAGCGTCGCACCGGGACAGGGGGCTGAAAAACTGTTTTTT
CASSVAPGQGAEKLFF
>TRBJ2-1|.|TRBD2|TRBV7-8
TGTGCCAGCAGCACCAGCGGGGGGGCCAACTACAATGAGCAGTTCTTC
CASSTSGGANYNEQFF
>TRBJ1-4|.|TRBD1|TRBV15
TGTGCCACCAGCACCGGCGGGCAGGGGGGTGCAACTAATGAAAAACTGTTTTTT
CATSTGGQGGATNEKLFF
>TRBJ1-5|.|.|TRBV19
TGTGCCAGTAGTATGGTCTCGGGGAATCAGCCCCAGCATTTT
CASSMVSGNQPQHF
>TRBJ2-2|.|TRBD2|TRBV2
TGTGCCAGCAGCGATGCGAGCTCACCGGGAGGTACCGGGGAGCTGTTTTTT
CASSDASSPGGTGELFF
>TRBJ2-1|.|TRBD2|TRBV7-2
TGTGCCAGCAGCGGCGGGACTAGCTTCCACAATGAGCAGTTCTTC
CASSGGTSFHNEQFF
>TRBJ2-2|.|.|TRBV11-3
TGTGCCAGCTTGAGAGGGGGTATCACCGGGGAGCTGTTTTTT
CASLRGGITGELFF
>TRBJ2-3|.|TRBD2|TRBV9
TGTGCCAGCAGCGCCGGACTAGCGGGGGGGCTGGAGCCTTCAGATACGCAGTATTTT
CASSAGLAGGLEPSDTQYF
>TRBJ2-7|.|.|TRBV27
TGTGCCAGCAGTCCCGAGTGGGGCGCGTGGGAGCAGTACTTC
CASSPEWGAWEQYF